The rows below give T cell receptor beta chains drawn from one sample of a study of blood T cell repertoires in COVID-19. Libraries were prepared by immunoSEQ multiplex PCR; TCRdb keeps only in-frame clonotypes and omits some of them. The table records about 260,000 clones, around 90% of them present only once. The sequencing input was peripheral blood. These receptor sequences come from a human donor in a cohort sampled during active COVID-19. The CDR3 runs from the conserved cysteine through the conserved F or W. Fields, in order: J gene, V gene, CDR3 length, CDR3 protein.

J: TRBJ1-1; V: TRBV27; length: 13; CDR3: CASSSTVNTEAFF
J: TRBJ1-2; V: TRBV15; length: 14; CDR3: CATSRDRGYGGYTF
J: TRBJ1-4; V: TRBV27; length: 13; CDR3: CASSGLEGEKLFF
J: TRBJ2-7; V: TRBV13; length: 13; CDR3: CASSVGQSYEQYF
J: TRBJ1-2; V: TRBV19; length: 14; CDR3: CASSPQGADYGYTF
J: TRBJ1-2; V: TRBV7-8; length: 15; CDR3: CASSLGTGVDYGYTF
J: TRBJ1-4; V: TRBV5-6; length: 15; CDR3: CASSPRGFGDEKLFF
J: TRBJ1-3; V: TRBV4-3; length: 16; CDR3: CASSQDNEGEGNTIYF
J: TRBJ2-2; V: TRBV30; length: 15; CDR3: CAWSGPTGNTGELFF
J: TRBJ1-1; V: TRBV7-3; length: 11; CDR3: CASSLRTEAFF
J: TRBJ1-1; V: TRBV5-8; length: 16; CDR3: CASSLGTGGWMTEAFF
J: TRBJ2-1; V: TRBV5-6; length: 14; CDR3: CASSLDRTYNEQFF
J: TRBJ2-7; V: TRBV27; length: 14; CDR3: CASSFQAGVYEQYF
J: TRBJ2-7; V: TRBV5-5; length: 14; CDR3: CASSLTSGRYEQYF
J: TRBJ2-1; V: TRBV28; length: 13; CDR3: CASDPRDYNEQFF
J: TRBJ1-4; V: TRBV19; length: 16; CDR3: CASSSPPRRTNEKLFF
J: TRBJ1-2; V: TRBV6-4; length: 13; CDR3: CASSDSPGGGYTF
J: TRBJ1-5; V: TRBV6-6; length: 12; CDR3: CATNREGQPQHF
J: TRBJ1-3; V: TRBV30; length: 12; CDR3: CAWSVLGNTIYF
J: TRBJ1-1; V: TRBV5-1; length: 17; CDR3: CASSLGAGGFQNTEAFF
J: TRBJ2-1; V: TRBV7-2; length: 15; CDR3: CASSQTSGMYNEQFF
J: TRBJ1-1; V: TRBV15; length: 15; CDR3: CATSRVGRGITEAFF
J: TRBJ1-2; V: TRBV19; length: 16; CDR3: CASSIALETGVHGYTF
J: TRBJ1-4; V: TRBV10-3; length: 15; CDR3: CAIRETGGSSEKLFF
J: TRBJ2-7; V: TRBV5-8; length: 12; CDR3: CASSPQVYEQYF
J: TRBJ2-3; V: TRBV7-2; length: 17; CDR3: CASRSRGVAGGLSTQYF
J: TRBJ2-3; V: TRBV6-2/TRBV6-3; length: 19; CDR3: CASSYVGLAGGVPTDTQYF
J: TRBJ2-7; V: TRBV12-3/TRBV12-4; length: 13; CDR3: CASSFLGGDEQYF
J: TRBJ1-6; V: TRBV29-1; length: 16; CDR3: CSVEEKGAVGNSPLHF
J: TRBJ2-2; V: TRBV11-3; length: 13; CDR3: CASSLAYTGELFF
J: TRBJ2-3; V: TRBV4-1; length: 15; CDR3: CASSQGDRGTDTQYF
J: TRBJ1-4; V: TRBV29-1; length: 15; CDR3: CSVKPQGARNEKLFF
J: TRBJ1-4; V: TRBV4-3; length: 16; CDR3: CASSQDLQPRGGKLFF
J: TRBJ2-7; V: TRBV27; length: 15; CDR3: CASSLSWGVGSEQYF
J: TRBJ2-7; V: TRBV3-1/TRBV3-2; length: 14; CDR3: CASSQDDLAYEQYF
J: TRBJ1-4; V: TRBV30; length: 14; CDR3: CAWGTGAEGEKLFF
J: TRBJ2-1; V: TRBV19; length: 14; CDR3: CASSEDRDYNEQFF
J: TRBJ2-3; V: TRBV5-1; length: 17; CDR3: CASSLGLAGVQRDTQYF
J: TRBJ2-5; V: TRBV7-2; length: 15; CDR3: CASSLAGGPAETQYF
J: TRBJ2-3; V: TRBV25-1; length: 16; CDR3: CASSEVRGRGTDTQYF
J: TRBJ2-2; V: TRBV3-1/TRBV3-2; length: 18; CDR3: CASSQDMGLAINTGELFF
J: TRBJ1-2; V: TRBV5-1; length: 14; CDR3: CASSWEGQGYGYTF
J: TRBJ2-6; V: TRBV12-3/TRBV12-4; length: 10; CDR3: CASSSDVLTF
J: TRBJ2-7; V: TRBV27; length: 15; CDR3: CASSRSGTGLYEQYF
J: TRBJ1-2; V: TRBV10-3; length: 14; CDR3: CATGADRDFYGYTF
J: TRBJ1-2; V: TRBV6-1; length: 16; CDR3: CASSELWGQQNYGYTF
J: TRBJ2-1; V: TRBV19; length: 15; CDR3: CASSGSQGAGFGWFF
J: TRBJ2-7; V: TRBV4-3; length: 17; CDR3: CASSQVLAGGLHYEQYF
J: TRBJ2-7; V: TRBV29-1; length: 15; CDR3: CSVEGWDRVLFEQYF
J: TRBJ1-2; V: TRBV6-6; length: 16; CDR3: CASSSGQRKSSYGYTF
J: TRBJ1-6; V: TRBV7-2; length: 16; CDR3: CASRPTGHSYNSPLHF
J: TRBJ2-7; V: TRBV7-9; length: 14; CDR3: CASSPGTSLIQQYF
J: TRBJ1-4; V: TRBV7-2; length: 15; CDR3: CASSLVGTENEKLFF
J: TRBJ2-2; V: TRBV27; length: 16; CDR3: CASSKHTQGADGELFF